Below, 5 T cell receptor beta chains from the same sample are listed, as sequenced in a study of cytomegalovirus exposure and HLA in healthy donors. 60 Vbeta and 13 Jbeta primers were used in PCR. Clones were read by immunoSEQ multiplex PCR, and TCRdb kept only the in-frame ones, dropping some. Found here are some 76,000 clones; the top ten clones hold around 5%. The specimen was PBMCs. All receptors derive from a man aged 35 to 55 in good health and CMV-seronegative.

The gene calls are TRBV9 and TRBJ2-7; D gene unclear. Trimming took off 0 bases at V and 4 bases at J, with 5 bases between the two ends. The CDR3 loop spans 12 amino acids. Germline loops: CDR1 SGDLS, CDR2 YYNGEE. The CDR3 nucleotides read TGTGCCAGCAGCGTAGACTTTTACGAGCAGTACTTC. Its translation: CASSVDFYEQYF.

V gene TRBV19 combines with J gene TRBJ1-5; TRBD1 matches at 7 bases. CDR3 length: 13 residues. V shed 6 bases and J 5 bases; nucleotides not matched to a gene: 4. Germline V gene sequence: CDR1 LNHDA, CDR2 SQIVND (reference sequence). This CDR3 reads CASRGQWDQPQHF. The DNA for the CDR3 is TGTGCCAGTAGGGGACAGTGGGATCAGCCCCAGCATTTT.

This sequence joins TRBV19 and TRBJ1-5; TRBD1 is a possible D gene (6 bases). Germline assignment: CDR1 LNHDA and CDR2 SQIVND (reference sequence). The CDR3 is made up of 15 amino acids. V gave up 7 bases and J gave up 2 bases, with 15 bases separating them. As DNA, the CDR3 is TGTGCCAGTAAAGGGGGGGGGAGAGGCAATCAGCCCCAGCATTTT. Amino acids: CASKGGGRGNQPQHF.

V and J are TRBV4-2 and TRBJ2-7, with D unresolved. This CDR3 region has 14 residues. Trimming pared 3 bases from V and 4 bases from J, leaving 13 bases between. Germline V gives CDR1 LGHNA, CDR2 YNFKEQ. The CDR3 is CASSHHARNYEQYF. The CDR3 nucleotides read TGTGCCAGCAGCCACCATGCCAGAAATTACGAGCAGTACTTC.

The chain uses TRBV11-2 and TRBJ1-2; the D gene is possibly TRBD1 (5 bases). The germline V gene has CDR1 SGHAT and CDR2 FQNNGV. The V gene lost 1 base and the J gene lost 0 bases, with 9 bases spanning the gap. The CDR3 runs to 15 residues. The CDR3 loop is CASSLVTGANYGYTF. The CDR3 DNA follows: TGTGCCAGCAGCTTAGTTACGGGGGCTAACTATGGCTACACCTTC.